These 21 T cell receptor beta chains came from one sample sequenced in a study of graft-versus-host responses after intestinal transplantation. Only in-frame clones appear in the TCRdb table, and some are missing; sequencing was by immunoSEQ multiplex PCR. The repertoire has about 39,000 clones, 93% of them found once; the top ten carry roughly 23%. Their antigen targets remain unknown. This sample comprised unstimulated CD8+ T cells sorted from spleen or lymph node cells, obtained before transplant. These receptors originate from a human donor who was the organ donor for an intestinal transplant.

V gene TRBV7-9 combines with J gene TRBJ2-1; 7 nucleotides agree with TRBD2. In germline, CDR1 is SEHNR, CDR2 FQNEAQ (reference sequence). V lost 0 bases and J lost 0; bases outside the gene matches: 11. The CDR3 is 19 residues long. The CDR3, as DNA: TGTGCCAGCAGCTTAGCGCGTCTAGCGGATACTTACTCCTACAATGAGCAGTTCTTC. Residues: CASSLARLADTYSYNEQFF.

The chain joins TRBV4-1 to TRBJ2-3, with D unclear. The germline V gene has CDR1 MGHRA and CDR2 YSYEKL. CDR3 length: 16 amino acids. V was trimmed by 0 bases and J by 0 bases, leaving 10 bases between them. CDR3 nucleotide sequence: TGCGCCAGCAGCCAAGAACCCGCGGCTAGCACAGATACGCAGTATTTT. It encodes CASSQEPAASTDTQYF.

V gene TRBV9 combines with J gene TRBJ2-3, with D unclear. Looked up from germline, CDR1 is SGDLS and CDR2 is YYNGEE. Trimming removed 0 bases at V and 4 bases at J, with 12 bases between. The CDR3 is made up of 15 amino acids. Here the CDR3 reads CASSVDGNEADTQYF. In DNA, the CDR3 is TGTGCCAGCAGCGTAGATGGGAATGAGGCAGATACGCAGTATTTT. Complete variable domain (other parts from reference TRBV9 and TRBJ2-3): DSGVTQTPKHLITATGQRVTLRCSPRSGDLSVYWYQQSLDQGLQFLIQYYNGEERAKGNILERFSAQQFPDLHSELNLSSLELGDSALYFCASSVDGNEADTQYFGPGTRLTVL.

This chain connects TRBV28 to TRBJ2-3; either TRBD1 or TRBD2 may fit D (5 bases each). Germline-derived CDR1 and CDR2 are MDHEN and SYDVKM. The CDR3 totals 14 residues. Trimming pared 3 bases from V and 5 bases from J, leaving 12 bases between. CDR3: CASSFAREIDTQYF. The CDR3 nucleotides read TGTGCCAGCAGTTTTGCCAGGGAGATAGATACGCAGTATTTT.

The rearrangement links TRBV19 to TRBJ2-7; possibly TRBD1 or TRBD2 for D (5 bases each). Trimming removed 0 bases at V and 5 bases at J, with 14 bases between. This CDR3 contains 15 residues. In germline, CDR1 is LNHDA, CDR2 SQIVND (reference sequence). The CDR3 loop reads CASSIDSGTMDEQYF. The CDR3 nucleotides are TGTGCCAGTAGTATAGATTCCGGGACGATGGACGAGCAGTACTTC.

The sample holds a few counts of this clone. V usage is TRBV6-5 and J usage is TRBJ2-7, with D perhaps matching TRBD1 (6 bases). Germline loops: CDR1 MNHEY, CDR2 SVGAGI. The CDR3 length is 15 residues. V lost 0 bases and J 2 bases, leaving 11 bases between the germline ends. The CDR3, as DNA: TGTGCCAGCAGTTACTCGGGGACATACCCCTACGAGCAGTACTTC. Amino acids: CASSYSGTYPYEQYF.

CDR3 bases: TGTGCCAGCAGCCAGCACGGACAGGGGGCGATCTACGAGCAGTACTTC. Translated: CASSQHGQGAIYEQYF. The chain uses TRBV7-3 and TRBJ2-7, with 11 bases aligning to TRBD1. The V gene end was trimmed by 5 bases and the J gene end by 3 bases; junction bases not matched to a gene: 9. The length of the CDR3 is 16 residues. From germline, CDR1 is SGHTA and CDR2 FQGTGA. Using reference TRBV7-3 and TRBJ2-7 for the parts outside the CDR3, the full variable domain is GAGVSQTPSNKVTEKGKYVELRCDPISGHTALYWYRQSLGQGPEFLIYFQGTGAADDSGLPNDRFFAVRPEGSVSTLKIQRTERGDSAVYLCASSQHGQGAIYEQYFGPGTRLTVT.

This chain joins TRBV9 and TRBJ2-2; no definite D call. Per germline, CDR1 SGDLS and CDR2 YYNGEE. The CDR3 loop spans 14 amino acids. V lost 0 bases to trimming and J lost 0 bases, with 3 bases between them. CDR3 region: CASSVATNTGELFF. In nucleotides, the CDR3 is TGTGCCAGCAGCGTAGCTACGAACACCGGGGAGCTGTTTTTT.

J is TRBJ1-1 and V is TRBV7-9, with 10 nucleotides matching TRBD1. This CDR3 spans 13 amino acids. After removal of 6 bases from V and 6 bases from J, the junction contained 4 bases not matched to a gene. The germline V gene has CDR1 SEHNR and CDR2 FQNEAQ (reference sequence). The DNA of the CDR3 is TGTGCCAGCAGATTCGGGACAGGGGCTGAAGCTTTCTTT. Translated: CASRFGTGAEAFF.

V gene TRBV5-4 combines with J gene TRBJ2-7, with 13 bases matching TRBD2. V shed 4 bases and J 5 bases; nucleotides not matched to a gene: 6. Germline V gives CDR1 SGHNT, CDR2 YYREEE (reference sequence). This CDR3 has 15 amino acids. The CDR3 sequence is CASSPGLAGVNEQYF. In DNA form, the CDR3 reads TGTGCCAGCAGCCCCGGACTAGCGGGAGTCAACGAGCAGTACTTC. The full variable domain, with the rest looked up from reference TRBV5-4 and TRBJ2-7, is ETGVTQSPTHLIKTRGQQVTLRCSSQSGHNTVSWYQQALGQGPQFIFQYYREEENGRGNFPPRFSGLQFPNYSSELNVNALELDDSALYLCASSPGLAGVNEQYFGPGTRLTVT.

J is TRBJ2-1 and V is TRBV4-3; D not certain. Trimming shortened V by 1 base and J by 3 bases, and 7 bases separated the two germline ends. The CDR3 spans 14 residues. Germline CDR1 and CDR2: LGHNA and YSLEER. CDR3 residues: CASSQVLYYNEQFF. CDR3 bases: TGCGCCAGCAGCCAAGTTCTCTACTACAATGAGCAGTTCTTC.

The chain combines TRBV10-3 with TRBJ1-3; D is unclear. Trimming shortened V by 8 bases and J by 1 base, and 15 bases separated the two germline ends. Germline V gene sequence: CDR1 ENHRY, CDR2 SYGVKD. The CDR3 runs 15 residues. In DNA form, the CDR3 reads TGTGCCATCTCAAGAAGGCGACCTTCTGGAAACACCATATATTTT. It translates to CAISRRRPSGNTIYF.

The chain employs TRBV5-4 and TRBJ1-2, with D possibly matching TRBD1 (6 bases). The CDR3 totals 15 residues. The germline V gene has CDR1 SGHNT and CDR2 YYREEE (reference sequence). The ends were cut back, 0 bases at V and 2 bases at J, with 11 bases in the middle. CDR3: CASSLGTDLNYGYTF. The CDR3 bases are TGTGCCAGCAGCTTGGGGACAGACTTAAACTATGGCTACACCTTC.

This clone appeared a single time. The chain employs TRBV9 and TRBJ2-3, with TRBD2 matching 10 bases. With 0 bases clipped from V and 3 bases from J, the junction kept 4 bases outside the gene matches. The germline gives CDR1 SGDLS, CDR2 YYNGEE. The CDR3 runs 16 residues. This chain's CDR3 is CASSVVASGRTDTQYF. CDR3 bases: TGTGCCAGCAGCGTAGTCGCTAGCGGGAGAACAGATACGCAGTATTTT.

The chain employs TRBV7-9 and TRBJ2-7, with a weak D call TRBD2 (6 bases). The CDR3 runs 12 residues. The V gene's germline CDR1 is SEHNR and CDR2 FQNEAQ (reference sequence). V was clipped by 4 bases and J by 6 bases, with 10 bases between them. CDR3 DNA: TGTGCCAGCAGCTCTGGGGGGTTCGAGCAGTACTTC. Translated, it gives CASSSGGFEQYF.

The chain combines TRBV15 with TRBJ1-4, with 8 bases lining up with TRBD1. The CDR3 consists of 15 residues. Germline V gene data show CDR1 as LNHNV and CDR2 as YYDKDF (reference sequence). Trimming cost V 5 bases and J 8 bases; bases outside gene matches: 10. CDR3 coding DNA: TGTGCCACCAGCCAAACCGGGACAGGTCTAGAAAAACTGTTTTTT. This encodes CATSQTGTGLEKLFF.

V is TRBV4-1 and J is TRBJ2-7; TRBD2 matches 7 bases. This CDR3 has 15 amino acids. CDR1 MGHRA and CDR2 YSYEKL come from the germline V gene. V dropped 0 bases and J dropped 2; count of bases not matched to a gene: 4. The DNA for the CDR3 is TGCGCCAGCAGCCAAGAAGGCGGGAGCACCTACGAGCAGTACTTC. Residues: CASSQEGGSTYEQYF.

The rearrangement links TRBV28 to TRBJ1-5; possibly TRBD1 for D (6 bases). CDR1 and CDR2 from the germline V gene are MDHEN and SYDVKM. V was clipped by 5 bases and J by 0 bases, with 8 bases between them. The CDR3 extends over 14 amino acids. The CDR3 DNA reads TGTGCCAGCAGTCCGGACAGTAGCAATCAGCCCCAGCATTTT. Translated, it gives CASSPDSSNQPQHF.

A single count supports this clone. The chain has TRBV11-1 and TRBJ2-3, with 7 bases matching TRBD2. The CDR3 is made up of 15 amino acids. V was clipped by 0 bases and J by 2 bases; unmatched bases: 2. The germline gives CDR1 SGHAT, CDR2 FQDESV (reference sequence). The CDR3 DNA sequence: TGTGCCAGCAGCTTAGCGGCGGGAGACACAGATACGCAGTATTTT. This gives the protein CASSLAAGDTDTQYF.

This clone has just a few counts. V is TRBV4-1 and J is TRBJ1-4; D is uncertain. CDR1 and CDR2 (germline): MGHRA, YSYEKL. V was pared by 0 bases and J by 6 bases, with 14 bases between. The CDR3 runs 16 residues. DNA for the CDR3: TGCGCCAGCAGCCAAGAAGAAGGTAGGAGACATGAAAAACTGTTTTTT. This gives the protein CASSQEEGRRHEKLFF.

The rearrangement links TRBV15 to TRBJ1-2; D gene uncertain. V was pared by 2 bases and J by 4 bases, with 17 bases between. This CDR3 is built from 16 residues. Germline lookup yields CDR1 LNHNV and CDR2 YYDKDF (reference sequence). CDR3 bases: TGTGCCACCAGCAGACCCGGGATTGTGGCCGCCTATGGCTACACCTTC. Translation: CATSRPGIVAAYGYTF.